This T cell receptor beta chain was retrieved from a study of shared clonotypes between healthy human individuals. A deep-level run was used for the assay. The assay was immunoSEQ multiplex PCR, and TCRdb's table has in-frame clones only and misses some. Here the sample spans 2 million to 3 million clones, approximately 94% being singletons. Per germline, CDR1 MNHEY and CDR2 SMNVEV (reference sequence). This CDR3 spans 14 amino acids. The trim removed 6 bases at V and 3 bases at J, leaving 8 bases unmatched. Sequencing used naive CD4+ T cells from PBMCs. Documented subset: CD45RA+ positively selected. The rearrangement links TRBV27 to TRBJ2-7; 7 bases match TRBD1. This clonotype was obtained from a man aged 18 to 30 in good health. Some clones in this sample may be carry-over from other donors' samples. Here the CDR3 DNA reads TGTGCCAGCAGCCCGGGACAGAAGTACTACGAGCAGTACTTC. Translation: CASSPGQKYYEQYF.